This T cell receptor beta chain appears in the sequencing data of a study of beta chain features in type 1 diabetes. Regarding the study as a whole: Although PCR might favor shorter templates, it would do so equally in patients and controls. For Type 1 diabetes patients, all four CD4+ subsets carried TCRB CDR3s that were moderately but significantly shorter.

The junction had 6 bases not matched to a gene; V was cut back by 1 base and J by 0 bases. The CDR3 length is 17 residues. Germline V CDR1 and CDR2: LGHNA, YSLEER. The entirety of the isolated RNA underwent reverse transcription, so expressed TCRB transcripts were sequenced. Only in-frame clones appear in the TCRdb table, and some are missing; sequencing was by immunoSEQ multiplex PCR. Among around 130,000 clones listed, around 8.8% were seen once. Researchers reported sorting CD4+ naive, central memory, regulatory and stem cell-like memory cells via CD45RO/CCR7/CD25/CD127/CD95/CD27. The table lists this clone with a few counts. Its specificity is not known.

The chain has TRBV4-3 and TRBJ2-3; 8 bases map to TRBD2. This clonotype was sampled from a man aged 25-45 years with type 1 diabetes. Sequencing input: central memory CD4+ T cells from blood. The CDR3 DNA reads TGCGCCAGCAGCCAAGTAACGGGGGGGCGGAGCACAGATACGCAGTATTTT. It is translated as CASSQVTGGRSTDTQYF.